This T cell receptor beta chain was captured in a study of post-analysis software for immune sequencing data. About the study: Some patients lacked subtype; others had relapsing-remitting, secondary progressive or progressive-relapsing disease. Findings of the study overall: Patients carried roughly 5 TRBV segments more frequently than controls did, and TRBV5-6, TRBV5-1 and TRBV20-1 were among them. F-measure co-clustering was strong for batch-matched samples. Those with multiple sclerosis, the patient group, showed significantly lower normalized Chao1 diversity than controls.

Between the trimmed V and J ends, which lost 0 bases and 0 bases, there was a span of 11 bases. The germline V gene encodes CDR1 DFQATT and CDR2 SNEGSKA (reference sequence). The CDR3 is made up of 15 amino acids. This clonotype has a handful of counts. The antigen is not known. The TCR beta cDNA libraries contained unique molecular identifiers. Between about 1 and 11 million T cells gave rise to roughly 0.5 million cDNA molecules. TCRdb passed the PCR reads through MiXCR, listing each CDR3 protein once. The sample shows a few hundred thousand distinct CDR3 sequences, 30% to 45% of them seen only once.

This receptor was identified in a girl between 10 and 17 years old with multiple sclerosis. The J gene is TRBJ1-1, the V gene TRBV20-1; possible D gene TRBD1, 5 bases. Sequenced: blood. CDR3 coding DNA: TGCAGTGCTAGAGAGCCGGGGCGGGTGAACACTGAAGCTTTCTTT. Protein: CSAREPGRVNTEAFF.